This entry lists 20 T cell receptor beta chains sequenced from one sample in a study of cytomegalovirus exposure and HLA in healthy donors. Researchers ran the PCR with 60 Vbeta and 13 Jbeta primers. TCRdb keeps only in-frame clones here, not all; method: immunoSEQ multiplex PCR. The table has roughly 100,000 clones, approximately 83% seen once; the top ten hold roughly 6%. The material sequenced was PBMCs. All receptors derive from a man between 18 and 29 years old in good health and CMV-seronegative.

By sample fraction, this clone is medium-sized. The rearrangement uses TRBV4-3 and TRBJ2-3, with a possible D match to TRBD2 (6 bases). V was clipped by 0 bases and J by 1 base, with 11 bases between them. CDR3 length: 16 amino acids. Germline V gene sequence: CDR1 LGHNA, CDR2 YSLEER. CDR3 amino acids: CASSQELSSGTDTQYF. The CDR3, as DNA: TGCGCCAGCAGCCAAGAGTTGTCTAGCGGCACAGATACGCAGTATTTT.

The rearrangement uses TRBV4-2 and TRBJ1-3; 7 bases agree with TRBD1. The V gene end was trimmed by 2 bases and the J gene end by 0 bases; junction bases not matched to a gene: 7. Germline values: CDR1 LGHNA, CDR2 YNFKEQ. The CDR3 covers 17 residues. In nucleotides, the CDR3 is TGTGCCAGCAGCCAATCTCGGACAGGTAGCTCTGGAAACACCATATATTTT. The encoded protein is CASSQSRTGSSGNTIYF.

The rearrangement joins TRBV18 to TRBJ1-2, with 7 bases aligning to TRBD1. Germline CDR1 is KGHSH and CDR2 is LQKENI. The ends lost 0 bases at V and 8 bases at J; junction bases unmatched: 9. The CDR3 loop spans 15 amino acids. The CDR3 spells CASSPPRDSPGGYTF. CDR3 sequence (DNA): TGTGCCAGCTCACCACCGCGGGACAGCCCTGGGGGCTACACCTTC.

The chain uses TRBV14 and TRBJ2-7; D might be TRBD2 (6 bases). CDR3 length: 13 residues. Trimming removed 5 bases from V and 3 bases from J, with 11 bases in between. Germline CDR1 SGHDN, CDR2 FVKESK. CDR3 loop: CASSAGSYYEQYF. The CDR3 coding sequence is TGTGCCAGCAGCGCGGGATCCTACTACGAGCAGTACTTC.

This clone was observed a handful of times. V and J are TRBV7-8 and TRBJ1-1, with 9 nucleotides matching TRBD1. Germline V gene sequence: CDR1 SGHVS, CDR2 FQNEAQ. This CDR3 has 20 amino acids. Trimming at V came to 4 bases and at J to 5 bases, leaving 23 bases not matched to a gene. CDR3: CASSSYYSGTGTLPGTEAFF. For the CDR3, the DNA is TGTGCCAGCAGCTCCTATTACTCGGGGACAGGGACACTACCGGGAACTGAAGCTTTCTTT.

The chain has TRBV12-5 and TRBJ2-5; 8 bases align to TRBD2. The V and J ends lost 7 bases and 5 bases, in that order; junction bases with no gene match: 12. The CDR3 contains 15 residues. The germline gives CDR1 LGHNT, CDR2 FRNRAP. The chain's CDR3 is CASAPGAGEVETQYF. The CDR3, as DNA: TGTGCTAGTGCCCCCGGAGCGGGAGAGGTGGAGACCCAGTACTTC.

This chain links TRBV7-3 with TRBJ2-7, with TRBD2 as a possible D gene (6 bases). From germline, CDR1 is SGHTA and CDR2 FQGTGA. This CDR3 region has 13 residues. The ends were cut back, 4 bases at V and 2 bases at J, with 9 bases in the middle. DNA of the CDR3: TGTGCCAGCAGCTCCGGGGGAACCTACGAGCAGTACTTC. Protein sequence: CASSSGGTYEQYF.

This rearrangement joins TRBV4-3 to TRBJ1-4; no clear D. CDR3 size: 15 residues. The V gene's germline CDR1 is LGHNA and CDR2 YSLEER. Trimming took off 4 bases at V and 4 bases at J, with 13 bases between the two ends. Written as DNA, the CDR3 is TGCGCCAGCAGCCTCGCGGTAAGGATTAATGAAAAACTGTTTTTT. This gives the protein CASSLAVRINEKLFF.

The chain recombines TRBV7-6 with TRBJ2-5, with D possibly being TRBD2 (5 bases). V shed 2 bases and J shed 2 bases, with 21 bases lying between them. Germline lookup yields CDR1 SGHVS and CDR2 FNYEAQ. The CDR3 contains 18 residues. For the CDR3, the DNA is TGTGCCAGCAGCTTACCAGTTGGGGAGTCGAGACTGCAAGAGACCCAGTACTTC. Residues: CASSLPVGESRLQETQYF.

CDR3 loop: CASSESAGARTDTQYF. The CDR3 DNA is TGCGCCAGCAGTGAGTCGGCGGGAGCGAGGACAGATACGCAGTATTTT. The chain combines TRBV10-1 with TRBJ2-3; 7 nucleotides match TRBD2. Germline V CDR1 and CDR2: WNHNN, SYGVQD (reference sequence). Trimming took 0 bases from V and 3 from J; bases not matched to a gene: 6. The CDR3 has 16 amino acids.

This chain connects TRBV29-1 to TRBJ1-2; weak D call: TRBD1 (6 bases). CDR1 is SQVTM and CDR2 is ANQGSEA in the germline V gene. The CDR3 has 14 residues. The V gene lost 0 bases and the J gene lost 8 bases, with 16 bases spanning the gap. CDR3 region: CSVEDPTGLGGYTF. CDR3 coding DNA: TGCAGCGTTGAAGATCCTACAGGGCTCGGGGGCTACACCTTC.

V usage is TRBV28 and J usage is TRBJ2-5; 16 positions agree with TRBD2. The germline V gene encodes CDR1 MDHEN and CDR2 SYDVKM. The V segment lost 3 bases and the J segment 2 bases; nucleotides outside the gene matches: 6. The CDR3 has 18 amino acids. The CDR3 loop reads CASSLPGLAGGIQETQYF. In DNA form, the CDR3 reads TGTGCCAGCAGTTTGCCGGGACTAGCGGGAGGGATACAAGAGACCCAGTACTTC.

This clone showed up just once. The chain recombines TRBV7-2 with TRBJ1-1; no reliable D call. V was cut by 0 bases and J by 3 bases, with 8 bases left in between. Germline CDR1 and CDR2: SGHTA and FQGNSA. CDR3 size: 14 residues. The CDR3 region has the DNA TGTGCCAGCAGCTTAGCCCAGGTACACACTGAAGCTTTCTTT. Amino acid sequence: CASSLAQVHTEAFF.

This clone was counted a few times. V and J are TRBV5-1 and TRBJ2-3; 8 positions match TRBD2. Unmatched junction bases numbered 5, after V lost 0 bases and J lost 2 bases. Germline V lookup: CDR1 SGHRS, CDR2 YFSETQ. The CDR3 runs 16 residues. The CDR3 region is CASSLGGGGLTDTQYF. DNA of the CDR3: TGCGCCAGCAGCTTGGGAGGCGGGGGGCTCACAGATACGCAGTATTTT.

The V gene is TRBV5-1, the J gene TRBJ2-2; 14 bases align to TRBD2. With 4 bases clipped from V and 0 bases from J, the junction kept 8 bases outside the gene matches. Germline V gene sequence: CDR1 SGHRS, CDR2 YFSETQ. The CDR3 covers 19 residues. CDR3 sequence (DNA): TGCGCCAGCAGCCTCTTTGGGACTAGCGGGAGTGCGAACACCGGGGAGCTGTTTTTT. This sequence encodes CASSLFGTSGSANTGELFF.

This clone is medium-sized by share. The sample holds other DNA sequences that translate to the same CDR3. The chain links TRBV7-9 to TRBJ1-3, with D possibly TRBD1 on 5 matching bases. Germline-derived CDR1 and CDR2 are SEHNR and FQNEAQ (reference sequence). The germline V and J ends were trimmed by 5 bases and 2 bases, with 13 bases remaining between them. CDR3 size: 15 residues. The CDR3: CASSPGGATGNTIYF. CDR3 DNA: TGTGCCAGCAGCCCTGGAGGGGCCACTGGAAACACCATATATTTT.

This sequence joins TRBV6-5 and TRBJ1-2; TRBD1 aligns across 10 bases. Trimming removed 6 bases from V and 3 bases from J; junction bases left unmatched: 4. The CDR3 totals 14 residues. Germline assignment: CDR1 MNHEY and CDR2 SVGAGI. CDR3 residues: CASSLTGGDYGYTF. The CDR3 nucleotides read TGTGCCAGCAGCCTGACAGGGGGCGACTATGGCTACACCTTC.

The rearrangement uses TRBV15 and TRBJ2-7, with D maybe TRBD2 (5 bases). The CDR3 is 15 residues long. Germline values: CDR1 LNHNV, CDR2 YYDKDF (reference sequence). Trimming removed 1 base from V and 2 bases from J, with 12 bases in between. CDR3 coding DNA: TGTGCCACCAGCAGAGCCGAGGGATCCCCCTACGAGCAGTACTTC. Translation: CATSRAEGSPYEQYF.

The CDR3 spells CASLPGLAAFANTGELFF. CDR3 nucleotide sequence: TGTGCCAGTCTCCCGGGACTAGCGGCGTTCGCGAACACCGGGGAGCTGTTTTTT. The rearrangement joins TRBV19 to TRBJ2-2; the match to TRBD2 covers 11 bases. The CDR3 has 18 residues. The ends lost 8 bases at V and 0 bases at J; junction bases unmatched: 11. The germline CDR1 and CDR2 sequences are LNHDA and SQIVND (reference sequence).

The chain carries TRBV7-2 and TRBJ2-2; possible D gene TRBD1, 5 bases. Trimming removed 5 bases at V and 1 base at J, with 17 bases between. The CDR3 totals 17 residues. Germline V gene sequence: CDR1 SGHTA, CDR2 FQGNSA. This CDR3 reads CASSARQISMNTGELFF. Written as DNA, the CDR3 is TGTGCCAGCAGCGCCAGACAGATTTCCATGAACACCGGGGAGCTGTTTTTT. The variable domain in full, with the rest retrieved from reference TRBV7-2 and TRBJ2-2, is GAGVSQSPSNKVTEKGKDVELRCDPISGHTALYWYRQSLGQGLEFLIYFQGNSAPDKSGLPSDRFSAERTGGSVSTLTIQRTQQEDSAVYLCASSARQISMNTGELFFGEGSRLTVL.